The clone carrying this T cell receptor (beta chain) was counted only a few times. Antigen specificity is unknown. The read ends 3 residues before the CDR3 terminus; that terminus is restored from the germline J gene. The CDR3 sequence is 13 residues long. With 5 bases removed from V and 4 bases from J, the gap between germline ends came to 10 bases. The V gene's germline CDR1 is LNHDA and CDR2 SQIVND (reference sequence). This sample stems from a study of T cell clonality in common variable immunodeficiency. General observations from the study: Common variable immunodeficiency TCR beta sequences reportedly had fewer deletions and N-nucleotide insertions.

Sequencing used immunoSEQ multiplex PCR; TCRdb keeps in-frame clones, though not all of them. This repertoire holds about 20,000 clones, and none appear only once. Aged 9 to 64 years, CVID subjects averaged around 43 years old. The sample comprised peripheral blood mononuclear cells. The origin of this receptor is a human donor with common variable immunodeficiency. The genes are TRBV19 and TRBJ2-3, with D tentatively TRBD1 (6 bases). CDR3 sequence reads: CASSQAGADTQYF. CDR3 DNA (partial): TGTGCCAGTAGTCAAGCAGGGGCAGATACG.